This entry lists 27 T cell receptor beta chains sequenced from one sample in a study of T-cell reconstitution after alpha-beta-depleted transplantation in children. Unique molecular identifiers were incorporated into the prepared TCRbeta library. TCRdb called the PCR reads again in MiXCR, with one record for every CDR3 protein. The table includes 250,000 to 300,000 distinct CDR3 sequences, roughly 9.1% detected once. The source was PBMCs, collected before TCRalphabeta/CD19-depleted stem cell transplant. The receptors were sampled from a boy in the first two years of life with acute myeloid leukemia, due to receive a stem cell transplant.

The table lists this clonotype with many counts. The J gene is TRBJ2-3, the V gene TRBV7-2, with D uncertain. The ends were cut back, 1 base at V and 4 bases at J, with 9 bases in the middle. The CDR3 loop spans 14 amino acids. Germline V gene sequence: CDR1 SGHTA, CDR2 FQGNSA. The CDR3 nucleotides are TGTGCCAGCAGCTTAGATAGGGCCCCAGATACGCAGTATTTT. Protein product: CASSLDRAPDTQYF.

This clonotype has at least ten counts. The CDR3 loop is CASSLARGFAGELFF. In DNA form, the CDR3 reads TGCGCCAGCAGCTTGGCCAGGGGTTTCGCCGGGGAGCTGTTTTTT. V and J are TRBV5-1 and TRBJ2-2; tentatively, D is TRBD1 (6 bases). The CDR3 contains 15 residues. Per germline, CDR1 SGHRS and CDR2 YFSETQ. Trimming pared 0 bases from V and 6 bases from J, leaving 12 bases between.

This clonotype came up many times. The chain links TRBV10-3 to TRBJ2-7; perhaps TRBD1 as D (6 bases). This CDR3 contains 14 residues. With 6 bases removed from V and 0 bases from J, the gap between germline ends came to 12 bases. CDR1 and CDR2 (germline): ENHRY, SYGVKD. CDR3 residues: CAISRDKSSYEQYF. The CDR3 region has the DNA TGTGCCATCAGCCGGGACAAGAGCTCCTACGAGCAGTACTTC.

In this sample, this clonotype turned up many times. The chain couples TRBV5-1 to TRBJ1-2; the D is unclear. V was trimmed by 0 bases and J by 8 bases, leaving 14 bases between them. Germline CDR1 SGHRS, CDR2 YFSETQ. CDR3 size: 14 residues. The CDR3 loop is CASSLAGFSGGYTF. The CDR3 DNA follows: TGCGCCAGCAGCTTGGCCGGATTTTCGGGGGGCTACACCTTC.

At least ten counts were recorded for this clonotype. The chain recombines TRBV2 with TRBJ1-1; tentatively, D is TRBD1 (5 bases). V was shortened by 5 bases and J by 1 base, with 11 bases between the two germline ends. Germline V gives CDR1 SNHLY, CDR2 FYNNEI. There are 14 residues in the CDR3. The CDR3 here is CASSRDGTNTEAFF. Written as DNA, the CDR3 is TGTGCCAGCAGTCGGGACGGGACGAACACTGAAGCTTTCTTT.

This clonotype was observed many times. The chain recombines TRBV14 with TRBJ1-5, with D unclear. Germline V gene data show CDR1 as SGHDN and CDR2 as FVKESK. The CDR3 is 13 amino acids. The V end was cut by 1 base, the J end by 9 bases, with 10 bases between. The CDR3 region is CASSQGQLGPQHF. CDR3 sequence (DNA): TGTGCCAGCAGCCAAGGGCAGTTAGGGCCCCAGCATTTT.

This clonotype was found many times. V is TRBV29-1 and J is TRBJ2-7; 8 nucleotides line up with TRBD1. The CDR3 is made up of 13 amino acids. Trimming cost V 4 bases and J 2 bases; bases outside gene matches: 4. Germline V gene sequence: CDR1 SQVTM, CDR2 ANQGSEA. The CDR3 DNA reads TGCAGCGTTGTACAGGGGGGCCCCTACGAGCAGTACTTC. Translation: CSVVQGGPYEQYF.

The chain couples TRBV7-2 to TRBJ2-5, with 10 positions matching TRBD2. The trim removed 0 bases at V and 6 bases at J, leaving 7 bases unmatched. The CDR3 sequence is 16 residues long. Germline values: CDR1 SGHTA, CDR2 FQGNSA. The CDR3 bases are TGTGCCAGCAGCTTAGCACCAGCGGGGGGGCCGAAGACCCAGTACTTC. Its protein product is CASSLAPAGGPKTQYF.

This clonotype showed up many times. This sequence joins TRBV2 and TRBJ2-1; either TRBD1 or TRBD2 may fit D (5 bases each). The CDR3 extends over 16 amino acids. Germline CDR1 is SNHLY and CDR2 is FYNNEI. The V end lost 4 bases, the J end lost 3 bases, and 16 bases lay between the germline ends. CDR3 sequence: CASSGLGEILYNEQFF. Here the CDR3 DNA reads TGTGCCAGCAGTGGCCTGGGGGAGATTCTCTACAATGAGCAGTTCTTC.

This clonotype has a count of ten or more. The chain recombines TRBV28 with TRBJ2-5, with 7 bases identical to TRBD2. The trim removed 5 bases at V and 5 bases at J, leaving 8 bases unmatched. Germline assignment: CDR1 MDHEN and CDR2 SYDVKM. The CDR3 has 14 residues. Written as DNA, the CDR3 is TGTGCCAGCAGTATGGGGAGGGTGAGGGAGACCCAGTACTTC. Translating gives CASSMGRVRETQYF. Drawing the rest from reference TRBV28 and TRBJ2-5, the complete variable domain is DVKVTQSSRYLVKRTGEKVFLECVQDMDHENMFWYRQDPGLGLRLIYFSYDVKMKEKGDIPEGYSVSREKKERFSLILESASTNQTSMYLCASSMGRVRETQYFGPGTRLLVL.

This clonotype was observed many times. This sequence joins TRBV29-1 and TRBJ2-5; 9 bases agree with TRBD1. CDR1 is SQVTM and CDR2 is ANQGSEA in the germline V gene. Trimming removed 6 bases from V and 1 base from J; junction bases left unmatched: 0. The CDR3 contains 12 residues. The CDR3: CSVGQGQETQYF. CDR3 DNA: TGCAGCGTGGGACAGGGCCAAGAGACCCAGTACTTC.

To note about this clonotype: A much larger clone lies one base from this, so it may be a read error. CDR3 sequence reads: CASSFSSGGAARKETQYF. The CDR3 DNA is TGCGCCAGCAGCTTTTCAAGCGGGGGGGCCGCTCGGAAAGAGACCCAGTACTTC. The chain recombines TRBV5-1 with TRBJ2-5, with 10 bases lining up with TRBD2. The J segment lost 3 bases and the V segment lost 2 bases, leaving 13 bases of the junction unmatched. This CDR3 is 18 amino acids long. The germline V gene has CDR1 SGHRS and CDR2 YFSETQ.

The sample holds many counts of this clonotype. CDR3 bases: TGTGCCAGCAGCCAAGATCGTGCTAGCGGGAGGGTTTTTCAAGAGACCCAGTACTTC. Its protein product is CASSQDRASGRVFQETQYF. The chain carries TRBV14 and TRBJ2-5, with TRBD2 identical over 12 bases. Germline trimming cut 0 bases from V and 2 bases from J; bases unmatched to any gene: 10. Germline values: CDR1 SGHDN, CDR2 FVKESK. CDR3 length: 19 amino acids.

This clonotype was observed once. Germline is not matched at one junction end, which may reflect a read error. The gene calls are TRBV2 and TRBJ2-7; 8 bases are a match to TRBD1. Germline CDR1 and CDR2: SNHLY and FYNNEI. This CDR3 has 19 amino acids. Written as DNA, the CDR3 is TGTGCCAGCAGTGAAGCCCTGACCCGGGACAGGTTTCCTTCCTACGACCAGTACTTC. This gives the protein CASSEALTRDRFPSYDQYF. The entire variable domain, with the rest obtained from reference TRBV2 and TRBJ2-7, is as follows: EPEVTQTPSHQVTQMGQEVILRCVPISNHLYFYWYRQILGQKVEFLVSFYNNEISEKSEIFDDQFSVERPDGSNFTLKIRSTKLEDSAMYFCASSEALTRDRFPSYDQYFGPGTRLTVT.

At least ten counts were recorded for this clonotype. The CDR3 loop reads CASSSLLAGAYNEQFF. For the CDR3, the DNA is TGTGCCAGCAGCTCCCTGCTAGCGGGGGCTTACAATGAGCAGTTCTTC. The chain joins TRBV6-1 to TRBJ2-1; TRBD2 agrees at 10 bases. The CDR3 spans 16 residues. Germline V gene lookup returns CDR1 MNHNS and CDR2 SASEGT. V was pared by 6 bases and J by 4 bases, with 9 bases of the junction left unmatched.

Concerning this clonotype itself: One junction end does not reproduce the germline sequence, and a read error may be involved. V usage is TRBV7-9 and J usage is TRBJ2-3; 12 bases line up with TRBD2. In germline, CDR1 is SEHNR, CDR2 FQNEAQ (reference sequence). The CDR3 length is 13 residues. CDR3 sequence (DNA): TGTGCCAGCAGCTTAGAGGCGACTAGCGGGGGCCCCTTT. This codes for CASSLEATSGGPF.

The V call is TRBV3-1, the J call TRBJ2-3; the D is unclear. This CDR3 has 16 residues. CDR1 and CDR2 from the germline V gene are LGHDT and YNNKEL (reference sequence). With 2 bases removed from V and 2 bases from J, the gap between germline ends came to 14 bases. CDR3 in amino acids: CASSQPLKTSTDTQYF. The CDR3 DNA reads TGTGCCAGCAGCCAACCGCTAAAAACATCCACAGATACGCAGTATTTT.

This clonotype was observed at least ten times. This chain connects TRBV3-1 to TRBJ2-1; D possibly corresponds to TRBD1 (5 bases). The CDR3 consists of 16 residues. The germline V gene has CDR1 LGHDT and CDR2 YNNKEL (reference sequence). V was shortened by 0 bases and J by 6 bases, with 15 bases between the two germline ends. CDR3 in amino acids: CASSQDPDLTGNEQFF. The CDR3 coding sequence is TGTGCCAGCAGCCAAGATCCGGATTTAACAGGCAATGAGCAGTTCTTC.

This clonotype occurred many times. The CDR3 loop reads CASSLVDTVYQETQYF. The CDR3 nucleotides are TGTGCCAGCAGTTTAGTCGACACCGTGTACCAAGAGACCCAGTACTTC. This rearrangement joins TRBV28 to TRBJ2-5; the D is unclear. CDR3 size: 16 residues. Germline V gene lookup returns CDR1 MDHEN and CDR2 SYDVKM. Trimming removed 2 bases at V and 0 bases at J, with 13 bases between.

This clonotype occurred a few times. J is TRBJ2-7 and V is TRBV2; tentative D call: TRBD2 (6 bases). The CDR3 sequence is 14 residues long. V was clipped by 3 bases and J by 3 bases, with 12 bases between them. The germline V gene encodes CDR1 SNHLY and CDR2 FYNNEI. CDR3: CASSDSRDHYEQYF. The CDR3 nucleotides read TGTGCCAGCAGTGATTCGCGGGACCACTACGAGCAGTACTTC.

The chain joins TRBV18 to TRBJ1-5; 11 bases fit TRBD1. The CDR3 runs to 15 residues. Trimming at V came to 0 bases and at J to 5 bases, leaving 0 bases not matched to a gene. Germline V lookup: CDR1 KGHSH, CDR2 LQKENI. In nucleotides, the CDR3 is TGTGCCAGCTCACCACCGGACAGGGGGCATCAGCCCCAGCATTTT. This encodes CASSPPDRGHQPQHF.

The table lists this clonotype with many counts. The V call is TRBV19, the J call TRBJ1-2, with a possible D match to TRBD1 (5 bases). The V end lost 6 bases, the J end lost 0 bases, and 17 bases lay between the germline ends. The CDR3 contains 16 residues. The germline V gene has CDR1 LNHDA and CDR2 SQIVND (reference sequence). The CDR3 loop is CASRPPGPVANYGYTF. The CDR3 DNA sequence: TGTGCCAGTAGGCCCCCGGGGCCAGTAGCTAACTATGGCTACACCTTC.

This clonotype was observed a handful of times. The chain recombines TRBV6-5 with TRBJ1-2, with D unresolved. CDR3 size: 13 residues. Per the germline V gene, CDR1 is MNHEY and CDR2 is SVGAGI. The V end lost 4 bases, the J end lost 2 bases, and 8 bases lay between the germline ends. This CDR3 is CASSFIRNYGYTF. The CDR3 DNA is TGTGCCAGCAGTTTCATCCGGAACTATGGCTACACCTTC.

This clonotype was detected a few times. This rearrangement joins TRBV5-1 to TRBJ1-2; no firm D call. The V end lost 4 bases, the J end lost 3 bases, and 7 bases lay between the germline ends. Germline assignment: CDR1 SGHRS and CDR2 YFSETQ. This CDR3 contains 12 residues. CDR3 in amino acids: CASSAQDYGYTF. In DNA, the CDR3 is TGCGCCAGCAGCGCCCAGGACTATGGCTACACCTTC.

This clonotype was detected ten times or more. The chain combines TRBV5-1 with TRBJ2-3; TRBD2 is a possible D gene (7 bases). The length of the CDR3 is 14 residues. Deletions cut 7 bases from V and 5 bases from J, with 17 bases between. Germline assignment: CDR1 SGHRS and CDR2 YFSETQ. CDR3 amino acids: CASGGGANGDTQYF. CDR3 bases: TGCGCCAGCGGAGGGGGGGCTAATGGAGATACGCAGTATTTT.

This clonotype was observed at least ten times. This chain links TRBV27 with TRBJ2-1; possibly TRBD1 or TRBD2 for D (6 bases each). Trimming cost V 0 bases and J 10 bases, with 10 bases left between them. Germline V gene lookup returns CDR1 MNHEY and CDR2 SMNVEV (reference sequence). CDR3 length: 13 amino acids. Here the CDR3 DNA reads TGTGCCAGCAGTTTATCGATCGGGGGCGAGCAGTTCTTC. Encoded protein: CASSLSIGGEQFF.

The J gene is TRBJ1-2, the V gene TRBV5-1; D perhaps matches TRBD1 (5 bases). CDR1 is SGHRS, CDR2 YFSETQ, per germline. The CDR3 runs 12 residues. The V gene lost 4 bases and the J gene lost 8 bases, with 12 bases spanning the gap. CDR3 residues: CASSGAGHGYTF. The CDR3 region has the DNA TGCGCCAGCAGCGGGGCAGGGCACGGCTACACCTTC.